This TCR beta chain was recorded in a study of blood T cell repertoires in COVID-19. As originally analysed: The assay estimated nucleated cells by amplifying reference gene primers. Using immunoSEQ multiplex PCR, the repertoire was profiled, and TCRdb retains in-frame clones only, with some absent. That table supplies the V and J calls and clone size; D and trimming were determined from the DNA. The sample holds about 160,000 clones; 80% to 90% are singletons and the top ten take around 5%. It was during active infection that Seattle patients were enrolled and then longitudinally followed. Sample: peripheral blood. This sequence was found in a woman between 45 and 60 years old with COVID-19, enrolled during active disease.

DNA of the CDR3: TGTGCCACCGTGAACGGGGGGGCGGGCGAGCAGTACTTC. Translation: CATVNGGAGEQYF. The chain uses TRBV28 and TRBJ2-7; the match to TRBD2 covers 8 bases. The CDR3 contains 13 residues. Germline CDR1 and CDR2: MDHEN and SYDVKM. The V gene end was trimmed by 10 bases and the J gene end by 6 bases; junction bases not matched to a gene: 11.